This TCR beta chain emerged from a study of blood T cell repertoires in COVID-19. Source study methods: Estimates of nucleated cell counts were drawn from the amplification of reference gene primers. Data came from immunoSEQ multiplex PCR; TCRdb stores just in-frame clones and leaves some out. That table gives V, J and clone size, and the DNA gave D and trimming. The table records roughly 200,000 clones, approximately 85% of them present only once. Losses at the gene ends were 5 bases for V and 10 bases for J; bases not matched to a gene: 1. This CDR3 has 13 residues. CDR1 and CDR2 (germline): SNHLY, FYNNEI.

The source material was PBMCs or T cells enriched from blood (not recorded which). This rearrangement joins TRBV2 to TRBJ1-6, with 11 bases matching TRBD1. This TCR was sampled from a man in his forties or fifties who had recovered from COVID-19. CDR3 nucleotide sequence: TGTGCCAGCAGTCGGACAGGGGGCTCACCCCTCCACTTT. This gives the protein CASSRTGGSPLHF.